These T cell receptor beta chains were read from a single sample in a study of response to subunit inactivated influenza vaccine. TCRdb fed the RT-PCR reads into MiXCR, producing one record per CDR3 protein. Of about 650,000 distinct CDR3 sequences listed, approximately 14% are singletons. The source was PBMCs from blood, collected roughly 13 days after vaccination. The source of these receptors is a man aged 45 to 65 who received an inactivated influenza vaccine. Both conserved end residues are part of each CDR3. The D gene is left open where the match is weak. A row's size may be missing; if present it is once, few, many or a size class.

TGTGCCATCAGTGAGTCCCTCATGACTAGCGGGAGGCCTAATGAGCAGTTCTTC	CAISESLMTSGRPNEQFF	few	TRBD2	TRBV10-3	18	TRBJ2-1
TGTGCCAGCAGCCCTCTAGCGCCCGCTAGCACAGATACGCAGTATTTT	CASSPLAPASTDTQYF	few	.	TRBV7-2	16	TRBJ2-3
TGTGCCAGCAGCTTAAAAGGGGCACGCGAGCAGTACTTC	CASSLKGAREQYF	few	.	TRBV7-9	13	TRBJ2-7
TGTGCCAGCAGCTTAGATAGGGACAGGGGGCGGACTGAAGCTTTCTTT	CASSLDRDRGRTEAFF	few	TRBD1	TRBV7-6	16	TRBJ1-1
TGCAGTGCTGGAGCCGTAGCGGGAAGTGCCGATACGCAGTATTTT	CSAGAVAGSADTQYF	many	TRBD2	TRBV20-1	15	TRBJ2-3
TGTGCCAGCAGCTTGAACGGATGGGACCCGTCCACAGATACGCAGTATTTT	CASSLNGWDPSTDTQYF	.	.	TRBV7-9	17	TRBJ2-3
TGTGCCAGCAGCCCGGGACTAGCGGGGTACTCTAGCACAGATACGCAGTATTTT	CASSPGLAGYSSTDTQYF	few	TRBD2	TRBV27	18	TRBJ2-3
TGCAGCGTTGAACCCCCCCCAGCAGGGGGCAATGAGCAGTTCTTC	CSVEPPPAGGNEQFF	.	TRBD1	TRBV29-1	15	TRBJ2-1
TGTGCCAGCAGTTACTCTGGGATAGGGTATAATTCACCCCTCCACTTT	CASSYSGIGYNSPLHF	.	.	TRBV6-5	16	TRBJ1-6
TGCAGCGTTGCGGGCAGGAGCACAGATACGCAGTATTTT	CSVAGRSTDTQYF	many	.	TRBV29-1	13	TRBJ2-3
TGTGCCAGCAGTTTCCTAGGACAGGGGATGCCACCCCTCCACTTT	CASSFLGQGMPPLHF	few	TRBD1	TRBV27	15	TRBJ1-6
TGTGCCACCAGGCCGGGACATGAGAACACCGGGGAGCTGTTTTTT	CATRPGHENTGELFF	.	.	TRBV15	15	TRBJ2-2
TGTGCCAGCAGCTTAGAGTTCGTGCGGCGGGGATACAATGAGCAGTTCTTC	CASSLEFVRRGYNEQFF	many	.	TRBV7-9	17	TRBJ2-1
TGTGCCAGCAGTGAACCGGGGTCGGGTAAAAACATTCAGTACTTC	CASSEPGSGKNIQYF	.	.	TRBV2	15	TRBJ2-4
TGTGCCAGCAGTTTATTGGCCGGGACTAGCTCCTACGAGCAGTACTTC	CASSLLAGTSSYEQYF	many	TRBD2	TRBV28	16	TRBJ2-7
TGCGCCAGCAGCCATAGTCATTCCAACTCCTACGAGCAGTACTTC	CASSHSHSNSYEQYF	few	.	TRBV4-3	15	TRBJ2-7
TGTGCCAGCAGTTACGGGGCGGGGGGTTTGGATACGCAGTATTTT	CASSYGAGGLDTQYF	.	TRBD2	TRBV6-5	15	TRBJ2-3
TGTGCCTGGAGTCCTCATGGGGGGACAGCGACTATCACAGATACGCAGTATTTT	CAWSPHGGTATITDTQYF	.	.	TRBV30	18	TRBJ2-3
TGCGCCAGCAGCTTTGACATCACAGATACGCAGTATTTT	CASSFDITDTQYF	many	.	TRBV5-1	13	TRBJ2-3
TGCAGTGCTAGGCAGACAGCAACTTACGAGCAGTACTTC	CSARQTATYEQYF	.	.	TRBV20-1	13	TRBJ2-7
TGTGCCAGCAGCTTAGGACAGGGGTCGTCTGAGCAGTACTTC	CASSLGQGSSEQYF	.	TRBD1	TRBV7-9	14	TRBJ2-7
TGTGCCAGCAGACCGACAGGGGTGAGTCAGCCCCAGCATTTT	CASRPTGVSQPQHF	few	TRBD1	TRBV12-3/TRBV12-4	14	TRBJ1-5
TGTGCCAGCAGTCTCGGACAGGGCACAGATACGCAGTTTTTT	CASSLGQGTDTQFF	once	TRBD1	TRBV6-1	14	TRBJ2-3
TGTGCCAGCAGCTCCCGGGACAGGCCTTTCTCTGGAAACACCATATATTTT	CASSSRDRPFSGNTIYF	few	TRBD1	TRBV11-2	17	TRBJ1-3
TGCAGCGTCACACCGGGACTAGTCGTAGATGAGCAGTTCTTC	CSVTPGLVVDEQFF	.	TRBD2	TRBV29-1	14	TRBJ2-1
TGTGCCAGCAGCCTGCCCCGGGACCACGTAGGAGAGACCCAGTACTTC	CASSLPRDHVGETQYF	.	.	TRBV21-1	16	TRBJ2-5
TGTGCCAGCAGTTTAATGGGACTCCCCCAGTATTTT	CASSLMGLPQYF	.	.	TRBV12-3/TRBV12-4	12	TRBJ2-3
TGCGCCAGCAGCCAAGCGCAGGGGGCAAGAGATACGCAGTATTTT	CASSQAQGARDTQYF	.	TRBD1	TRBV4-1	15	TRBJ2-3
TGTGCCAGCAGCCCATCCTCACAGGGGGTCGGCACTGAAGCTTTCTTT	CASSPSSQGVGTEAFF	.	TRBD1	TRBV7-2	16	TRBJ1-1
TGTGCCAGCAGCTTATTTAGGAACACCGGGGAGCTGTTTTTT	CASSLFRNTGELFF	few	.	TRBV7-2	14	TRBJ2-2
TGCGCCAGCAGTGAGTCGGGCAGGCTCTACAATGAGCAGTTCTTC	CASSESGRLYNEQFF	.	.	TRBV10-1	15	TRBJ2-1
TGTGCCAGCAGACGGACAGGGGGTGACTATGGCTACACCTTC	CASRRTGGDYGYTF	.	TRBD1	TRBV12-3/TRBV12-4	14	TRBJ1-2
TGTGCCAGCAGCGTACAGGGATCTTCCTACGAGCAGTACTTC	CASSVQGSSYEQYF	few	.	TRBV11-1	14	TRBJ2-7
TGCGCCAGCAGCGGAAACTCGGGACATCGTACCGGGGAGCTGTTTTTT	CASSGNSGHRTGELFF	.	.	TRBV5-1	16	TRBJ2-2
TGTGCCAGCAGACGAAGTGGGAGGGCGGGGGAGACCCAGTACTTC	CASRRSGRAGETQYF	.	TRBD2	TRBV6-1	15	TRBJ2-5
TGTGCCAGCTCCAGAGGGGGAGCCGGGGAAGAGACCCAGTACTTC	CASSRGGAGEETQYF	few	.	TRBV6-2/TRBV6-3	15	TRBJ2-5
TGCGCCAGCAGCACCGGGACAGTTCTCACTGAAGCTTTCTTT	CASSTGTVLTEAFF	many	TRBD1	TRBV5-1	14	TRBJ1-1
TGTGCCAGCTTAGGGGGGGGAGAGACCCAGTACTTC	CASLGGGETQYF	few	.	TRBV11-2	12	TRBJ2-5
TGTGCCAGCAAGACGAGGCCGTGGATCATGTCCAATGAGCAGTTCTTC	CASKTRPWIMSNEQFF	few	.	TRBV2	16	TRBJ2-1
TGTGCCAGCATGGAATCCTACAATGAGCAGTTCTTC	CASMESYNEQFF	.	.	TRBV6-6	12	TRBJ2-1
TGCAGTGCTAGGGATCGGGCAGTCTTGTACCAAGAGACCCAGTACTTC	CSARDRAVLYQETQYF	.	.	TRBV20-1	16	TRBJ2-5
TGTGCCAGCAGCCCCGACCGGGGGTTTAACTATGGCTACACCTTC	CASSPDRGFNYGYTF	once	.	TRBV7-2	15	TRBJ1-2
TGTGCCAGCAGCTCGCAGGGGGCGGGGTATGGCTACACCTTC	CASSSQGAGYGYTF	many	TRBD1	TRBV7-2	14	TRBJ1-2
TGCAGTGCTAATCGACAGGGGATGTACGAGCAGTACTTC	CSANRQGMYEQYF	few	TRBD1	TRBV20-1	13	TRBJ2-7
TGTGCCATTAGAACCGGGACAGGGGGTTTTCGTACAGATACGCAGTATTTT	CAIRTGTGGFRTDTQYF	.	TRBD1	TRBV10-3	17	TRBJ2-3
TGTGCCACCAGTGATTTGCGTAGCGGGAGTGTCGATGAGCAGTTCTTC	CATSDLRSGSVDEQFF	.	TRBD2	TRBV24-1	16	TRBJ2-1